This T cell receptor (beta chain) came from a study of cytomegalovirus exposure and HLA in healthy donors. Study-wide context: A later analysis reported the same platform for the 95 to 150 validation repertoires and the 650 to 750 first-cohort repertoires. Study-wide results and limits: Altogether, some 160 TCR beta chains were recorded as cytomegalovirus-associated.

This clone showed up just a few times. Its matching antigen is unknown. Trimming took off 6 bases at V and 2 bases at J, with 14 bases between the two ends. Germline V gene sequence: CDR1 MNHEY, CDR2 SVGAGI. This CDR3 is built from 14 residues. TCRdb keeps only in-frame clones here, not all; method: immunoSEQ multiplex PCR. The data hold about 150,000 clones, with about 86% observed a single time. The source of this sequence is a human donor in good health. Specimen: PBMCs. This chain links TRBV6-5 with TRBJ2-7; D is perhaps TRBD1 (5 bases). The CDR3 DNA follows: TGTGCCAGCAGCCCGGTAGACAGTACCTACGAGCAGTACTTC. Translated: CASSPVDSTYEQYF.